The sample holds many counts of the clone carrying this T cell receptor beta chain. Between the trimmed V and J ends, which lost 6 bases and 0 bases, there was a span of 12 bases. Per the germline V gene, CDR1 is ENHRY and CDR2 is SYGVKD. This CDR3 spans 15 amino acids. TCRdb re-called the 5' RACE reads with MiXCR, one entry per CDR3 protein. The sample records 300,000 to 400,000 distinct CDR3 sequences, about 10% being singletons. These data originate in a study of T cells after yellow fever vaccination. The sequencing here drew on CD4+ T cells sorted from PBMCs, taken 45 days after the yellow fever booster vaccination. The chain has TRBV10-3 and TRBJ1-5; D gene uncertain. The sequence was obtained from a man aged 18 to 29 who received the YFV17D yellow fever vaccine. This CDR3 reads CAIRAFRPSNQPQHF. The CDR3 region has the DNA TGTGCCATCAGAGCTTTTAGGCCTAGCAATCAGCCCCAGCATTTT.